The rows below give T cell receptor beta chains drawn from one sample of a study of identical twins. TCRdb independently ran MiXCR on the 5' RACE reads; one entry per CDR3 protein. The sample contains 100,000 or so distinct CDR3 sequences, about 5.6% of which appear only once. The material sequenced was memory T cells sorted from blood. The receptors were sampled from a woman aged 50 to 60 in good health. CDR3s include the opening cysteine and the closing phenylalanine or tryptophan. The order of the fields is J gene, clone size, V gene, D gene, CDR3 protein, CDR3 DNA. A D gene is named only where the DNA matches it firmly. Clone size is shown for a subset of rows, as once, few, many or a class of expanded clone.

>TRBJ2-1|many|TRBV11-2|TRBD2
CASSLSASGRLSESNEQFF
TGTGCCAGCAGCTTAAGTGCTAGCGGGAGACTTAGTGAATCCAATGAGCAGTTCTTC
>TRBJ2-3|.|TRBV12-3/TRBV12-4|TRBD1
CATGPGGTDTQYF
TGTGCCACGGGTCCAGGGGGAACAGATACGCAGTATTTT
>TRBJ2-1|many|TRBV6-2/TRBV6-3|TRBD1
CASSRDRGGNNEQFF
TGTGCCAGCAGTCGGGACAGGGGAGGGAACAATGAGCAGTTCTTC
>TRBJ1-1|many|TRBV6-6|.
CASSFGGAEAFF
TGTGCCAGCAGTTTTGGCGGGGCTGAAGCTTTCTTT
>TRBJ2-7|many|TRBV6-4|.
CASSEGGFGYEQYF
TGTGCCAGCAGTGAGGGGGGATTTGGTTACGAGCAGTACTTC
>TRBJ2-1|few|TRBV20-1|TRBD2
CSARRTSGGEQFF
TGCAGTGCTCGCCGGACTAGCGGGGGAGAGCAGTTCTTC
>TRBJ2-1|many|TRBV29-1|.
CSVDSGAYNEQFF
TGCAGCGTTGATTCGGGGGCTTACAATGAGCAGTTCTTC
>TRBJ1-4|few|TRBV12-3/TRBV12-4|.
CASSYSSSTNEKLFF
TGTGCCAGCAGTTACTCCTCATCAACTAATGAAAAACTGTTTTTT
>TRBJ2-3|many|TRBV4-1|TRBD2
CASIAGVGTDTQYF
TGCGCCAGCATAGCGGGGGTTGGCACAGATACGCAGTATTTT
>TRBJ2-1|many|TRBV30|.
CAWSGLGPNEQFF
TGTGCCTGGAGTGGGTTGGGGCCTAATGAGCAGTTCTTC
>TRBJ2-2|many|TRBV24-1|TRBD2
CATSDPRTSGNTGELFF
TGTGCCACCAGTGACCCGCGGACTAGCGGGAATACCGGGGAGCTGTTTTTT
>TRBJ2-1|many|TRBV29-1|TRBD2
CSVAGIRLAANNEQFF
TGCAGCGTTGCGGGGATCAGACTAGCGGCGAACAATGAGCAGTTCTTC
>TRBJ2-5|few|TRBV4-1|TRBD2
CASSQGWGGETQYF
TGCGCCAGCAGCCAAGGGTGGGGGGGAGAGACCCAGTACTTC
>TRBJ2-1|many|TRBV6-1|TRBD2
CASQTSGSYNEQFF
TGTGCCAGCCAAACTAGCGGGAGTTACAATGAGCAGTTCTTC
>TRBJ2-1|few|TRBV11-3|TRBD1
CASSLDRRQGPLVPPSNEQFF
TGTGCCAGCAGCTTAGATCGGAGACAGGGGCCCCTGGTCCCCCCCTCCAATGAGCAGTTCTTC
>TRBJ2-1|few|TRBV7-9|.
CASSYSRNNEQFF
TGTGCCAGCAGCTACAGCAGGAACAATGAGCAGTTCTTC
>TRBJ2-3|many|TRBV5-1|TRBD2
CASSSLPMREGRTDTQYF
TGCGCCAGCAGCTCGCTACCGATGCGGGAGGGCCGGACAGATACGCAGTATTTT
>TRBJ1-4|many|TRBV7-9|.
CASSLIRGGIDEKLFF
TGTGCCAGCAGCCTCATCCGCGGGGGTATAGATGAAAAACTGTTTTTT
>TRBJ1-5|many|TRBV6-2/TRBV6-3|.
CASSWSQGQPQHF
TGTGCCAGCAGTTGGTCGCAGGGTCAGCCCCAGCATTTT
>TRBJ2-2|few|TRBV18|TRBD2
CASSSLAENTGELFF
TGTGCCAGCTCATCACTAGCGGAGAACACCGGGGAGCTGTTTTTT
>TRBJ2-1|many|TRBV2|.
CASRARGSYYNEQFF
TGTGCCAGCAGGGCGAGGGGGTCTTACTACAATGAGCAGTTCTTC
>TRBJ1-5|few|TRBV27|.
CASGLTAGPQHF
TGTGCCAGCGGCCTTACTGCCGGCCCCCAGCATTTT
>TRBJ2-1|many|TRBV5-6|TRBD2
CASSSQGREAEQFF
TGTGCCAGCAGCTCGCAAGGGCGGGAGGCTGAGCAGTTCTTC
>TRBJ2-5|many|TRBV5-1|.
CASSPRDTTQETQYF
TGCGCCAGCAGCCCCCGGGACACAACACAAGAGACCCAGTACTTC
>TRBJ2-3|many|TRBV12-3/TRBV12-4|TRBD2
CASSRRDYRTDTQYF
TGTGCCAGCAGCCGCCGGGACTATCGCACAGATACGCAGTATTTT
>TRBJ2-1|many|TRBV6-5|.
CASALYRARAHNEQFF
TGTGCCAGCGCCCTGTACCGGGCTCGGGCCCACAATGAGCAGTTCTTC
>TRBJ1-4|many|TRBV5-6|TRBD1
CASSSRQGSEKLFF
TGTGCCAGCAGCAGCCGACAGGGGAGCGAAAAACTGTTTTTT
>TRBJ1-2|many|TRBV7-9|.
CASSLSLTYGYTF
TGTGCCAGCAGCTTGTCGCTCACCTATGGCTACACCTTC
>TRBJ2-1|many|TRBV27|.
CASSRTLLDNEQFF
TGTGCCAGCAGTCGAACCCTCCTGGACAATGAGCAGTTCTTC
>TRBJ2-5|many|TRBV28|.
CASSQGGLQETQYF
TGTGCCAGCAGCCAAGGGGGGCTCCAAGAGACCCAGTACTTC
>TRBJ2-7|many|TRBV4-2|.
CASSQVGLESSYEQYF
TGTGCCAGCAGCCAAGTGGGCCTCGAGAGCTCCTACGAGCAGTACTTC
>TRBJ2-1|many|TRBV20-1|TRBD2
CSARVAGGQFF
TGCAGTGCTAGAGTAGCGGGAGGGCAGTTCTTC
>TRBJ2-7|.|TRBV5-1|.
CASSLGGTTSYEQYF
TGCGCCAGCAGCTTGGGAGGGACCACATCCTACGAGCAGTACTTC
>TRBJ2-1|many|TRBV12-3/TRBV12-4|TRBD2
CASSLARGYSNNEQFF
TGTGCCAGCAGTTTAGCGCGGGGGTACTCGAACAATGAGCAGTTCTTC
>TRBJ2-1|few|TRBV4-2|.
CASSLSGVWGSHNEQFF
TGTGCCAGCAGCCTCTCCGGGGTCTGGGGCTCTCACAATGAGCAGTTCTTC
>TRBJ2-3|many|TRBV6-1|TRBD1
CASESSGGQGSDTQYF
TGTGCCAGCGAGAGTTCAGGGGGCCAAGGGTCGGATACGCAGTATTTT
>TRBJ2-5|many|TRBV20-1|.
CSARPDYPLGETQYF
TGCAGTGCCCGACCTGACTATCCCTTGGGAGAGACCCAGTACTTC
>TRBJ1-1|many|TRBV6-1|TRBD1
CASSEKRTGGTEAFF
TGTGCCAGCAGTGAGAAACGGACAGGGGGCACTGAAGCTTTCTTT
>TRBJ1-5|.|TRBV7-9|.
CASSAGGLSGNQPQHF
TGTGCCAGCAGCGCCGGGGGACTCTCGGGCAATCAGCCCCAGCATTTT
>TRBJ2-4|many|TRBV5-1|TRBD2
CASSSGELAKNIQYF
TGCGCCAGCTCTAGCGGAGAACTAGCCAAAAACATTCAGTACTTC
>TRBJ1-5|.|TRBV7-9|.
CASSSGLEPQHF
TGTGCCAGCAGCTCCGGCTTGGAGCCCCAGCATTTT
>TRBJ2-7|many|TRBV7-9|.
CASSLADDVHEQYF
TGTGCCAGCAGCTTAGCGGACGACGTACACGAGCAGTACTTC
>TRBJ1-4|many|TRBV20-1|.
CSARVKGGGPNEKLFF
TGCAGTGCTAGAGTTAAGGGGGGAGGACCTAATGAAAAACTGTTTTTT
>TRBJ2-3|many|TRBV7-9|.
CASGRETGTDTQYF
TGTGCCAGCGGTAGAGAGACGGGCACAGATACGCAGTATTTT
>TRBJ2-1|many|TRBV12-3/TRBV12-4|.
CASTRWGGGRNEQFF
TGTGCCAGCACCAGGTGGGGGGGCGGGCGCAATGAGCAGTTCTTC
>TRBJ2-1|many|TRBV4-1|.
CASSQTGTTDEQFF
TGCGCCAGCAGCCAGACAGGGACTACGGATGAGCAGTTCTTC
>TRBJ1-4|many|TRBV5-1|.
CASSWEDSTNEKLFF
TGCGCCAGCAGCTGGGAGGACTCAACTAATGAAAAACTGTTTTTT
>TRBJ2-5|.|TRBV7-9|TRBD2
CASSPSIAGREETQYF
TGTGCCAGCAGCCCCTCTATAGCCGGGAGGGAAGAGACCCAGTACTTC
>TRBJ1-1|many|TRBV20-1|.
CSASHGVSELAFF
TGCAGTGCTAGTCATGGGGTTTCAGAATTGGCTTTCTTT
>TRBJ1-1|many|TRBV29-1|.
CSVEVDLATEAFF
TGCAGCGTTGAAGTGGATTTGGCCACTGAAGCTTTCTTT
>TRBJ2-2|few|TRBV30|.
CAWSKTSSRTGELFF
TGTGCCTGGAGTAAGACTAGTAGTCGAACCGGGGAGCTGTTTTTT
>TRBJ2-1|many|TRBV11-2|.
CASTYAAVNEQFF
TGTGCCAGCACCTACGCAGCGGTAAATGAGCAGTTCTTC
>TRBJ2-1|many|TRBV25-1|TRBD2
CASSKLAGVGNEQFF
TGTGCCAGCTCAAAACTAGCGGGAGTAGGGAATGAGCAGTTCTTC
>TRBJ2-1|.|TRBV15|TRBD2
CATSRAGLAGEVEQFF
TGTGCCACCAGCAGAGCCGGACTAGCGGGAGAGGTGGAGCAGTTCTTC